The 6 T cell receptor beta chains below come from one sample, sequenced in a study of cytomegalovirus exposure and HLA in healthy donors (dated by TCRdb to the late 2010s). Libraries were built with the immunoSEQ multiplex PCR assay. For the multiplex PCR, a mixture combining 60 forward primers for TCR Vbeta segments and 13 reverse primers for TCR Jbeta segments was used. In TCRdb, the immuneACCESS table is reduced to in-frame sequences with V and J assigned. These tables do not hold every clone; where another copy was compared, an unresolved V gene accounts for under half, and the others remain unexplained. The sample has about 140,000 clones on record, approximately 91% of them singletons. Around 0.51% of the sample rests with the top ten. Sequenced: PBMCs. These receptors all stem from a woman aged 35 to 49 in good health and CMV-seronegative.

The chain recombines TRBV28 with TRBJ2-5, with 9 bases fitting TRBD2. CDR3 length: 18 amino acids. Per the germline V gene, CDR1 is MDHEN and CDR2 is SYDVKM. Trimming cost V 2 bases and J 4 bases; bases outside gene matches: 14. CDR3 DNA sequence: TGTGCCAGCAGTTTACTTTATGTTCGTCTAGCGGGGTCAGAGACCCAGTACTTC. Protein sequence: CASSLLYVRLAGSETQYF. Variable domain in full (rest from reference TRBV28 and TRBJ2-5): DVKVTQSSRYLVKRTGEKVFLECVQDMDHENMFWYRQDPGLGLRLIYFSYDVKMKEKGDIPEGYSVSREKKERFSLILESASTNQTSMYLCASSLLYVRLAGSETQYFGPGTRLLVL.

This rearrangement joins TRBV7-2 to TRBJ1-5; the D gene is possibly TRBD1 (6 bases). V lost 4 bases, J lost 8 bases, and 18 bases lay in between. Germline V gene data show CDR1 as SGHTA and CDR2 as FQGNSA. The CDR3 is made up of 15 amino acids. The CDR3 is CASSSFGSGVKPQHF. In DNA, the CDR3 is TGTGCCAGCAGCTCCTTCGGGTCAGGGGTCAAGCCCCAGCATTTT.

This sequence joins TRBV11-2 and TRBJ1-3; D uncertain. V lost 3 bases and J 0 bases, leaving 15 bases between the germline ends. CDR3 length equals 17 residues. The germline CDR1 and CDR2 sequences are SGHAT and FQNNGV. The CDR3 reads CASSLFPGELSGNTIYF. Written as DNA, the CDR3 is TGTGCCAGCAGCTTGTTTCCCGGGGAGCTCTCTGGAAACACCATATATTTT.

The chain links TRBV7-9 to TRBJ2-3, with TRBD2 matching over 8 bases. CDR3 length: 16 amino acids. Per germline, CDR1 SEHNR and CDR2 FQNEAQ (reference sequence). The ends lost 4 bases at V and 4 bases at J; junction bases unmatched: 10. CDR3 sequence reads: CASSSASGFSADTQYF. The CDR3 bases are TGTGCCAGCAGCTCGGCTAGCGGGTTTAGCGCAGATACGCAGTATTTT.

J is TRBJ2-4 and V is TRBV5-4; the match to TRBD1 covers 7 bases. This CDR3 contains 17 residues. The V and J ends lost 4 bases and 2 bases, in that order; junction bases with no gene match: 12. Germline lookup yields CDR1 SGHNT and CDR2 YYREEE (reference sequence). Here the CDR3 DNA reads TGTGCCAGCAGCCAACAAGACAGGGCTGGGACCAAAAACATTCAGTACTTC. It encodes CASSQQDRAGTKNIQYF.

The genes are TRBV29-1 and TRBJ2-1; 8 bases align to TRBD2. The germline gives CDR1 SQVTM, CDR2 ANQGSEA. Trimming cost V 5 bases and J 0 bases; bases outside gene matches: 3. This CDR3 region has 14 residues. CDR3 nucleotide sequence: TGCAGCGTTACTAGCGGCAGCTCCTACAATGAGCAGTTCTTC. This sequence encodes CSVTSGSSYNEQFF.